These 21 T cell receptor beta chains were sequenced from one sample in a study of blood T cells in healthy people across ages. The use of a sample-barcoded 5' primer and a J-beta primer mix characterized a second PCR of roughly 7 to 11 cycles. Via MiXCR, TCRdb re-called the 5' RACE reads, giving one row per CDR3 protein. The sample contains 630,000 or so distinct CDR3 sequences, roughly 30% of which appear only once. The sample comprised blood. The receptors here all came from a woman over 75 in good health.

This clonotype has just a few counts. A read error may be the cause here, since a much bigger clone is one base away. The chain links TRBV11-2 to TRBJ2-7; D unresolved. CDR3 size: 13 residues. CDR1 SGHAT and CDR2 FQNNGV come from the germline V gene. V dropped 1 base and J dropped 5 bases, with 9 bases sitting between them. The CDR3 loop reads CASSLVKGDEQYF. CDR3 sequence (DNA): TGTGCCAGCAGCTTAGTTAAGGGTGACGAGCAGTACTTC.

The chain has TRBV5-1 and TRBJ1-6, with D perhaps matching TRBD1 (6 bases). Trimming left V 4 bases short and J 5 bases short, with 22 bases between. Germline CDR1 SGHRS, CDR2 YFSETQ. CDR3 size: 18 residues. In DNA form, the CDR3 reads TGCGCCAGCAGCCCCCACCTGACGGGGGCTCCTGATAATTCACCCCTCCACTTT. Its translation is CASSPHLTGAPDNSPLHF.

V is TRBV12-3 or TRBV12-4 and J is TRBJ2-3, with a possible D match to TRBD1 (5 bases). V lost 6 bases to trimming and J lost 11 bases, with 21 bases between them. The CDR3 spans 14 residues. CDR3 sequence: CASRPTESADVQYF. The CDR3 region has the DNA TGTGCCAGCAGACCGACAGAGAGCGCAGATGTGCAGTATTTT.

This clonotype was counted ten times or more. The chain has TRBV5-1 and TRBJ1-4, with D possibly being TRBD1 (6 bases). V lost 3 bases, J lost 14 bases, and 23 bases lay in between. Germline V gene lookup returns CDR1 SGHRS and CDR2 YFSETQ. The CDR3 runs to 15 residues. CDR3: CASSSGVQGKMRLFF. The CDR3 DNA reads as TGCGCCAGCAGCTCGGGTGTACAGGGAAAAATGAGGCTGTTTTTT.

Many counts were recorded for this clonotype. The gene calls are TRBV6-4 and TRBJ2-1; TRBD2 matches 9 bases. The CDR3 consists of 15 residues. The germline V gene encodes CDR1 MRHNA and CDR2 SNTAGT. V lost 2 bases and J lost 6; bases outside the gene matches: 5. This CDR3 is CASSDRAGGLNEQFF. CDR3 DNA: TGTGCCAGCAGTGACCGGGCGGGGGGGCTCAATGAGCAGTTCTTC.

This chain links TRBV29-1 with TRBJ1-2, with 7 positions matching TRBD1. CDR1 is SQVTM, CDR2 ANQGSEA, per germline. The V gene end was trimmed by 5 bases and the J gene end by 0 bases; junction bases not matched to a gene: 12. The length of the CDR3 is 16 residues. CDR3 nucleotides: TGCAGCGTTCCCTATTACGACAGGGACGCTAACTATGGCTACACCTTC. This sequence encodes CSVPYYDRDANYGYTF.

This clonotype was recorded many times. Possible read error: a much larger clone is one base away. The chain carries TRBV20-1 and TRBJ2-5, with D maybe TRBD2 (6 bases). Germline V CDR1 and CDR2: DFQATT, SNEGSKA (reference sequence). The CDR3 sequence is 11 residues long. The CDR3 DNA follows: TGCTCTAGGGACTCCGGTAGGACCCAGTACTTC. Amino acid sequence: CSRDSGRTQYF.

V gene TRBV5-1 combines with J gene TRBJ2-1, with D unresolved. Trimming cost V 7 bases and J 1 base, with 18 bases left between them. The length of the CDR3 is 16 residues. The germline CDR1 and CDR2 sequences are SGHRS and YFSETQ. This CDR3 is CASRPSDGASYNEQFF. The CDR3 DNA sequence: TGCGCCAGCCGCCCATCGGACGGAGCATCCTACAATGAGCAGTTCTTC.

This chain uses TRBV2 with TRBJ1-4, with D perhaps matching TRBD1 (5 bases). CDR3 length: 20 amino acids. V lost 2 bases, J lost 0 bases, and 22 bases lay in between. The germline gives CDR1 SNHLY, CDR2 FYNNEI. The CDR3 bases are TGTGCCAGCAGTGAAACCTCTGTGACAGCCAGTTTTGCAACTAATGAAAAACTGTTTTTT. It codes for CASSETSVTASFATNEKLFF. Drawing the rest from reference TRBV2 and TRBJ1-4, the complete variable domain is EPEVTQTPSHQVTQMGQEVILRCVPISNHLYFYWYRQILGQKVEFLVSFYNNEISEKSEIFDDQFSVERPDGSNFTLKIRSTKLEDSAMYFCASSETSVTASFATNEKLFFGSGTQLSVL.

The chain joins TRBV6-2 or TRBV6-3 to TRBJ2-2; 9 bases agree with TRBD1. This CDR3 region has 16 residues. With 6 bases clipped from V and 5 bases from J, the junction kept 10 bases outside the gene matches. CDR1 MNHEY and CDR2 SVGEGT come from the germline V gene. CDR3 protein: CASREGQGIWTGELFF. CDR3 sequence (DNA): TGTGCCAGCAGGGAGGGACAGGGAATTTGGACCGGGGAGCTGTTTTTT.

The rearrangement links TRBV5-1 to TRBJ2-1; TRBD2 matches at 8 bases. Germline V lookup: CDR1 SGHRS, CDR2 YFSETQ. V shed 5 bases, J shed 8 bases, and the junction held 12 bases outside the gene matches. This CDR3 is built from 15 residues. CDR3 loop: CASRPPAAGGHEQFF. CDR3 sequence (DNA): TGCGCCAGCAGACCCCCGGCGGCGGGAGGCCATGAGCAGTTCTTC.

The CDR3 loop reads CATSDVGSGQETQYF. The CDR3 DNA reads as TGTGCCACCAGTGACGTAGGTAGCGGGCAAGAGACCCAGTACTTC. The rearrangement joins TRBV24-1 to TRBJ2-5; TRBD2 aligns across 7 bases. The CDR3 sequence is 15 residues long. The germline CDR1 and CDR2 sequences are KGHDR and SFDVKD. V was clipped by 4 bases and J by 2 bases; unmatched bases: 6.

The chain couples TRBV4-3 to TRBJ2-1; TRBD2 matches at 9 bases. Looked up from germline, CDR1 is LGHNA and CDR2 is YSLEER. The CDR3 loop spans 15 amino acids. Losses at the gene ends were 4 bases for V and 10 bases for J; bases not matched to a gene: 11. CDR3 residues: CASSRVAGGLGEQFF. Here the CDR3 DNA reads TGCGCCAGCAGCCGCGTGGCGGGAGGGCTAGGAGAGCAGTTCTTC.

The sample holds many counts of this clonotype. The chain couples TRBV5-1 to TRBJ1-2, with D perhaps matching TRBD1 (6 bases). Looked up from germline, CDR1 is SGHRS and CDR2 is YFSETQ. The V end was cut by 4 bases, the J end by 8 bases, with 15 bases between. The CDR3 extends over 13 amino acids. This chain's CDR3 is CASSPDRIGGYTF. The CDR3 DNA reads as TGCGCCAGCAGCCCCGACAGGATCGGGGGCTACACCTTC.

In this sample, this clonotype turned up a few times. A read error is possible here, since a much larger clone lies one base away. This chain joins TRBV9 and TRBJ2-5; D not resolved. Germline CDR1 reads SGDLS; CDR2 reads YYNGEE. V was shortened by 3 bases and J by 1 base, with 10 bases between the two germline ends. The CDR3 has 14 amino acids. The DNA of the CDR3 is TGTGCCAGCAGCGGAAGTCCAGTCCAAGAGACCCAGTACTTC. It codes for CASSGSPVQETQYF.

This clonotype was seen repeatedly, ten times or more. This chain connects TRBV7-9 to TRBJ1-1, with TRBD1 as a possible D gene (5 bases). Trimming removed 3 bases at V and 4 bases at J, with 15 bases between. Per germline, CDR1 SEHNR and CDR2 FQNEAQ (reference sequence). This CDR3 comprises 15 residues. This CDR3 is CASSLGGGIGTEAFF. CDR3 nucleotides: TGTGCCAGCAGCTTGGGTGGGGGGATCGGCACTGAAGCTTTCTTT.

As for this clonotype: Being one base from a much bigger clone, this may be a read error. The chain uses TRBV7-3 and TRBJ2-3; unclear D gene. Per germline, CDR1 SGHTA and CDR2 FQGTGA. This CDR3 spans 15 amino acids. The DNA of the CDR3 is TGTACCAGCAGCTTAAGCTACCTGGACACAGATACGCAGTATTTT. Its translation: CTSSLSYLDTDTQYF.

This clonotype was counted a few times. At one boundary the junction diverges from the germline segment, which might be a read error. The CDR3 DNA sequence: TGTACCAGCAGCCACAGGGGAGATACGCAGTATTTT. Translating it yields CTSSHRGDTQYF. The chain uses TRBV3-1 and TRBJ2-3; TRBD1 matches at 7 bases. CDR3 length: 12 residues. Germline values: CDR1 LGHDT, CDR2 YNNKEL (reference sequence).

In this sample, this clonotype turned up many times. The rearrangement links TRBV11-3 to TRBJ2-1; 10 bases agree with TRBD2. Germline V CDR1 and CDR2: SGHNT, YENEEA. The CDR3 spans 15 residues. With 0 bases clipped from V and 6 bases from J, the junction kept 2 bases outside the gene matches. CDR3 region: CASSLELAGTNEQFF. CDR3 sequence (DNA): TGTGCCAGCAGCTTAGAACTAGCGGGGACCAATGAGCAGTTCTTC.

This clonotype appeared many times. The chain uses TRBV12-3 or TRBV12-4 and TRBJ2-3; D might be TRBD1 (8 bases). There are 16 residues in the CDR3. Trimming left V 5 bases short and J 1 base short, with 16 bases between. The DNA for the CDR3 is TGTGCCAGCAGTCCTACAGGGGGAGGGGGCACAGATACGCAGTATTTT. This gives the protein CASSPTGGGGTDTQYF.

The chain couples TRBV20-1 to TRBJ2-1; D tentatively reads TRBD1 or TRBD2 (5 bases each). This CDR3 has 18 amino acids. CDR1 DFQATT and CDR2 SNEGSKA come from the germline V gene (reference sequence). V was shortened by 0 bases and J by 0 bases, with 18 bases between the two germline ends. The CDR3 sequence is CSARDGASRLSSYNEQFF. Written as DNA, the CDR3 is TGCAGTGCTAGAGATGGGGCTAGCCGTTTGAGCTCCTACAATGAGCAGTTCTTC.